A selection of T cell receptor beta chains follows, all from one sample in a study of T cells after yellow fever vaccination. TCRdb redid the calling of the 5' RACE reads with MiXCR, one entry per CDR3 protein. In the table there are under 700,000 distinct CDR3 sequences, 17% of which are singletons. This sample comprised PBMCs, obtained 5 days after the first yellow fever vaccination. These receptors were collected from a man younger than 30 who received the YFV17D yellow fever vaccine. Each CDR3 is given with its conserved first and last residue. D genes are given only for firm matches. Clone size is shown for a subset of rows, as once, few, many or a class of expanded clone.

>TRBV5-1|TRBJ2-3|-|few
TGCGCCAGCAGCTTGGAGAGAAGGTCCCCAGATACGCAGTATTTT
CASSLERRSPDTQYF
>TRBV28|TRBJ1-5|-|many
TGTGCCAGCAGTTTAGGGGGCTTTCAGCCCCAGCATTTT
CASSLGGFQPQHF
>TRBV18|TRBJ2-2|-|few
TGTGCCAGCTCACCACCCGTCCGGGGGCCACTAACCGGGGAGCTGTTTTTT
CASSPPVRGPLTGELFF
>TRBV20-1|TRBJ2-5|-|few
TGCAGTGCCCGGAGGACGGCAGGGGTACAAGAGACCCAGTACTTC
CSARRTAGVQETQYF
>TRBV19|TRBJ2-1|TRBD2|few
TGTGCCAGTAGTTTCCTAGCGGGGGAGGCCTACAATGAGCAGTTCTTC
CASSFLAGEAYNEQFF
>TRBV18|TRBJ1-4|-|few
TGTGCCAGCTCACCACCTGCGAGACAGGATAGAGGCGAAAAACTGTTTTTT
CASSPPARQDRGEKLFF
>TRBV7-2|TRBJ1-2|-|many
TGTGCCAGCAGCCCGGATCACTATGGCTACACCTTC
CASSPDHYGYTF
>TRBV10-3|TRBJ2-1|-|-
TGTGCCGTCGGGCAGACTGCGGTCTACAATGAGCAGTTCTTC
CAVGQTAVYNEQFF
>TRBV6-5|TRBJ1-1|TRBD1|-
TGTGCCAGCAGTTACTCCTGGACAGGGGGTGTCACTGAAGCTTTCTTT
CASSYSWTGGVTEAFF
>TRBV29-1|TRBJ2-1|-|few
TGCAGCGTTGAGAGGGTCGCTACGGATGAGCAGTTCTTC
CSVERVATDEQFF
>TRBV6-2/TRBV6-3|TRBJ2-1|TRBD1|-
TGTGCCAGCAGCGCCACAGGGGGCAGGAACAATGAGCAGTTCTTC
CASSATGGRNNEQFF
>TRBV5-1|TRBJ2-7|TRBD1|few
TGCGCCAGCAGCTTGGAACCGGCGGGACAGGGGGCCTACGAGCAGTACTTC
CASSLEPAGQGAYEQYF
>TRBV11-1|TRBJ2-3|-|-
TGTGCCAGCAGCTTACGCCGCCGGGCTAGCGAGCGTTGGCCGGATACGCAGTATTTT
CASSLRRRASERWPDTQYF
>TRBV4-1|TRBJ1-4|-|-
TGCGCCAGCAGCCTTTCGGGGACACCCAATGAAAAACTGTTTTTT
CASSLSGTPNEKLFF
>TRBV5-1|TRBJ1-1|TRBD1|-
TGCGCCAGCAGCTTGGGTGCAAGGGACAGAGAAGCTTTCTTT
CASSLGARDREAFF
>TRBV4-1|TRBJ2-1|-|few
TGCGCCAGCAGCGCGAGGGGCCCTACCTACAATGAGCAGTTCTTC
CASSARGPTYNEQFF
>TRBV7-9|TRBJ1-2|-|few
TGTGCCAGCAGCTTAGGAGGGGGAAGGAGCTACACCTTC
CASSLGGGRSYTF
>TRBV4-3|TRBJ2-3|-|many
TGCGCCAGCAGCCAGACCCCCGGGGTAATTAGCACAGATACGCAGTATTTT
CASSQTPGVISTDTQYF
>TRBV10-3|TRBJ1-5|TRBD1|-
TGTGCCATCAGTGATGGTCGTTCGGGACAGAGCAATCAGCCCCAGCATTTT
CAISDGRSGQSNQPQHF
>TRBV20-1|TRBJ2-1|-|many
TGCAGTGCCTCGAGCTCCTACAATGAGCAGTTCTTC
CSASSSYNEQFF
>TRBV6-5|TRBJ2-7|TRBD1|-
TGTGCCAGCAGGCCCACAGGGGGCGAGCAGTACTTC
CASRPTGGEQYF
>TRBV27|TRBJ1-2|-|-
TGTGCCAGCAGCACTAAACCCCAGGGGCGGACCGTCTATGGCTACACCTTC
CASSTKPQGRTVYGYTF
>TRBV2|TRBJ2-1|TRBD1|-
TGTGCCAGCACCTCGACAGGGGGCGTTGAGCAGTTCTTC
CASTSTGGVEQFF